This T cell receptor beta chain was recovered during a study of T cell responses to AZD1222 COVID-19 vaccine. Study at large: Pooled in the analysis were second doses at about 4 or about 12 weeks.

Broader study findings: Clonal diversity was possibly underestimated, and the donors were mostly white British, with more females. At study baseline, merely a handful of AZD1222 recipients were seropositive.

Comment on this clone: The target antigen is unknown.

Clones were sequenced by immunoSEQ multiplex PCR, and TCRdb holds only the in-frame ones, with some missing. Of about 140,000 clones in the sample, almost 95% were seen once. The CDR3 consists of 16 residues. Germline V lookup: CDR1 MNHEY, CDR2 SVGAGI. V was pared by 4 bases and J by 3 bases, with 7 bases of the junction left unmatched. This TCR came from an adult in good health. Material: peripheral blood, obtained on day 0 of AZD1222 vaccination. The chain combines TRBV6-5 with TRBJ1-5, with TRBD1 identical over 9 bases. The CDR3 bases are TGTGCCAGCAGTTCCCGACAGGGGGGGGCCAATCAGCCCCAGCATTTT. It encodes CASSSRQGGANQPQHF.